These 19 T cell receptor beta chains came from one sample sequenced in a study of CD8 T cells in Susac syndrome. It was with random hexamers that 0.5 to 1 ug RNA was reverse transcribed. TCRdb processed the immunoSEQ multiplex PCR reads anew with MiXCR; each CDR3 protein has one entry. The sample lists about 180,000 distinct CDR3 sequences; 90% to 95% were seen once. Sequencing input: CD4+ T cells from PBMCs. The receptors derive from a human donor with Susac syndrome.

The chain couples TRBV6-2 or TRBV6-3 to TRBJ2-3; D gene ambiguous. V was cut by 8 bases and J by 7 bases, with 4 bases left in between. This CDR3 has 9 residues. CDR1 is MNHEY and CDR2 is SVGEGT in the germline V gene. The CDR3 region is CASGYTQYF. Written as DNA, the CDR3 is TGTGCCAGCGGATATACGCAGTATTTT.

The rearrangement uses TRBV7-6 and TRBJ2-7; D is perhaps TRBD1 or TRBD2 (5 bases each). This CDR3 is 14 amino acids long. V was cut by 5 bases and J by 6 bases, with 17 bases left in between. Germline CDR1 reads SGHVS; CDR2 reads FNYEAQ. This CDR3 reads CASSPDSLGVEQYF. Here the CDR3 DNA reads TGTGCCAGCAGCCCCGACTCTCTGGGGGTCGAGCAGTACTTC.

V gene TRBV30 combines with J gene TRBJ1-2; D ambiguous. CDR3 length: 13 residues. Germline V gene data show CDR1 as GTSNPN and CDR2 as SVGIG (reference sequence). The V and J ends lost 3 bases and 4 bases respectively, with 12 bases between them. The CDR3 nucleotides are TGTGCCTGGAGACCAGGTCGCGCCTATGGCTACACCTTC. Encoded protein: CAWRPGRAYGYTF.

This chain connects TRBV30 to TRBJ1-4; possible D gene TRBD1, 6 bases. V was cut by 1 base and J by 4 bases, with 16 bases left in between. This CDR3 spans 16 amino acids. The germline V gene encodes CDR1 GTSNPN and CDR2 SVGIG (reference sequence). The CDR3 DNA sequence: TGTGCCTGGAGTGGGGCCCCGGGACATTTTAATGAAAAACTGTTTTTT. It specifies CAWSGAPGHFNEKLFF.

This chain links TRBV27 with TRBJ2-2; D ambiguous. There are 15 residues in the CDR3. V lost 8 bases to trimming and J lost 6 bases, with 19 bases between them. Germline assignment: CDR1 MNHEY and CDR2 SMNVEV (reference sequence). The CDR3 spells CASPFLCRLAGELFF. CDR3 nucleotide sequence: TGTGCCAGCCCCTTTTTATGTCGGTTGGCCGGGGAGCTGTTTTTT.

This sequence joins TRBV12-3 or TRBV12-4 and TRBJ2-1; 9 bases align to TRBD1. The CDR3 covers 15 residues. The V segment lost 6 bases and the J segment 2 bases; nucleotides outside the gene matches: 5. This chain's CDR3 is CASSLDRGAYNEQFF. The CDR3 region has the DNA TGTGCCAGCAGCCTGGACAGGGGCGCCTACAATGAGCAGTTCTTC.

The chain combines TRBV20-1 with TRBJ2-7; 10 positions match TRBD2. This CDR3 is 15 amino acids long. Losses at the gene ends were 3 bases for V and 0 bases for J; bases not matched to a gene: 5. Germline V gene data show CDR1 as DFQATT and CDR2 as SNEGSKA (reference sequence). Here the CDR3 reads CSASSGTSASYEQYF. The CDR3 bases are TGCAGTGCTAGCTCCGGGACTAGCGCCTCCTACGAGCAGTACTTC.

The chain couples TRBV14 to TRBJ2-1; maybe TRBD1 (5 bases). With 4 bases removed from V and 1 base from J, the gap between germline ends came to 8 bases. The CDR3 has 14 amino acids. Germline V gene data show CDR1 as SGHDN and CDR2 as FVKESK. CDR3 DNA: TGTGCCAGCAGCCCTCAGGGATCCTACAATGAGCAGTTCTTC. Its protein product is CASSPQGSYNEQFF.

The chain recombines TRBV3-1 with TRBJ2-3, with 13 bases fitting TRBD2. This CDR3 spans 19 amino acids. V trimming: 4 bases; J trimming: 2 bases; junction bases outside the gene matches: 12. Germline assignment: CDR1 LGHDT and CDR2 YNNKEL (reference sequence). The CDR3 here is CASSLGGTSGTYLTDTQYF. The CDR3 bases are TGTGCCAGCAGCCTCGGGGGGACTAGCGGGACTTACCTCACAGATACGCAGTATTTT.

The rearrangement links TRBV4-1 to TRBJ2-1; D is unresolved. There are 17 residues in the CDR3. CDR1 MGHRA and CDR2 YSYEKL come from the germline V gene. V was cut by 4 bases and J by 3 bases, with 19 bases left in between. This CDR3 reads CASSRPRSVPYYNEQFF. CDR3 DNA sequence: TGCGCCAGCAGCCGCCCACGGAGCGTCCCCTACTACAATGAGCAGTTCTTC.

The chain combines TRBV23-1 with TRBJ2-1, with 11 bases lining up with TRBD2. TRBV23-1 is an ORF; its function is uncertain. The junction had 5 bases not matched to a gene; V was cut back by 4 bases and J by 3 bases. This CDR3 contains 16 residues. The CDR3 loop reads CASSPLAGDGYNEQFF. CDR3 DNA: TGCGCCAGCAGTCCACTAGCGGGAGATGGCTACAATGAGCAGTTCTTC.

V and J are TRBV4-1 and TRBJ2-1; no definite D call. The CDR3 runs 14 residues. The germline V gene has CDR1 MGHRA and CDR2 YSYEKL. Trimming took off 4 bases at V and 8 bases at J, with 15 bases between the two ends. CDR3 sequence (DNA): TGCGCCAGCAGCCTACTCGGTCCGCGAGATGAGCAGTTCTTC. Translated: CASSLLGPRDEQFF.

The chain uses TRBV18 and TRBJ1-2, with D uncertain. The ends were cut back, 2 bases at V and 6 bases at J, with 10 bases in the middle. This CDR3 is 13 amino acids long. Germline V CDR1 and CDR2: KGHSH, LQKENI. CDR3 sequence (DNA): TGTGCCAGCTCACCATACACCCGGGATGGCTACACCTTC. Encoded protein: CASSPYTRDGYTF.

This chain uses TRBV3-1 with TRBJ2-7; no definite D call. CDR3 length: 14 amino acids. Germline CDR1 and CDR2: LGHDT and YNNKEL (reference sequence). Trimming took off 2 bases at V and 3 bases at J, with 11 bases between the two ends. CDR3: CASSQQEVRYEQYF. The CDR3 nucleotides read TGTGCCAGCAGCCAACAAGAGGTCCGCTACGAGCAGTACTTC.

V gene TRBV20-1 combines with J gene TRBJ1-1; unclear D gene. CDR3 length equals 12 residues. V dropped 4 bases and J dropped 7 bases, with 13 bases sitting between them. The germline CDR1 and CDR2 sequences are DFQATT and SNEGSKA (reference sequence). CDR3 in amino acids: CSATPQLDEAFF. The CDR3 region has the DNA TGCAGTGCTACCCCTCAACTCGATGAAGCTTTCTTT.

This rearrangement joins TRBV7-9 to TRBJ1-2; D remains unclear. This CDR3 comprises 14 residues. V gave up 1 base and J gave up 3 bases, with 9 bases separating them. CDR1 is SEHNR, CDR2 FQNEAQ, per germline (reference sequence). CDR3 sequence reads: CASSLGNSHYGYTF. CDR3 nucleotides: TGTGCCAGCAGCTTAGGCAACAGTCACTATGGCTACACCTTC.

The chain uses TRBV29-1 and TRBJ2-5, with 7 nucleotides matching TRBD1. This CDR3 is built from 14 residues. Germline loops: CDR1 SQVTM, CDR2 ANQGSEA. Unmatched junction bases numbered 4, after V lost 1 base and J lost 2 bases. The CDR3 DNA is TGCAGCGTTGAAGGGCCGGGACAGCAAGAGACCCAGTACTTC. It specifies CSVEGPGQQETQYF.

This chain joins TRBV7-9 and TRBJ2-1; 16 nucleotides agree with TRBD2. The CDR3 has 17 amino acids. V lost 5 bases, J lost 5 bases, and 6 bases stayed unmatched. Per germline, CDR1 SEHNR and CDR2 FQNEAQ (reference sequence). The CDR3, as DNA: TGTGCCAGCAGCGGGACTAGCGGGAGGGCCGGGGACAATGAGCAGTTCTTC. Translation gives CASSGTSGRAGDNEQFF.

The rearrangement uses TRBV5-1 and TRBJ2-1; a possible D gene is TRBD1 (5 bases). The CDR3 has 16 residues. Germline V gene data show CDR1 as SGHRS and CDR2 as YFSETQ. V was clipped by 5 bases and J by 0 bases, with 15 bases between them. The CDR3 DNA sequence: TGCGCCAGCAGTTATCTGACAGACAGCTCCTACAATGAGCAGTTCTTC. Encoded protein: CASSYLTDSSYNEQFF.